Shown below are 30 T cell receptor beta chains from a single sample sequenced in a study of blood T cell repertoires in COVID-19. Profiled with immunoSEQ multiplex PCR; TCRdb holds only in-frame clones, not every one. Of some 260,000 clones in the sample, over 80% were seen once. The sample was peripheral blood. Receptor source: a woman in her 70s with COVID-19, enrolled during active disease.

The rearrangement links TRBV19 to TRBJ1-1; TRBD1 agrees at 8 bases. The germline V gene has CDR1 LNHDA and CDR2 SQIVND (reference sequence). The junction had 7 bases not matched to a gene; V was cut back by 10 bases and J by 3 bases. This CDR3 spans 13 amino acids. The CDR3 DNA reads TGTGCCATTTGCAGGGGGCAAGACACTGAAGCTTTCTTT. It specifies CAICRGQDTEAFF.

The chain links TRBV11-3 to TRBJ2-2; a weak D match, TRBD1 (6 bases). The length of the CDR3 is 15 residues. Trimming took off 3 bases at V and 4 bases at J, with 12 bases between the two ends. Germline values: CDR1 SGHNT, CDR2 YENEEA. Written as DNA, the CDR3 is TGTGCCAGCAGCTTCGGGACATCCGGCACCGGGGAGCTGTTTTTT. Residues: CASSFGTSGTGELFF.

The chain links TRBV28 to TRBJ2-2; TRBD2 is a possible D gene (5 bases). CDR1 MDHEN and CDR2 SYDVKM come from the germline V gene. V was pared by 7 bases and J by 4 bases, with 10 bases between. This CDR3 contains 13 residues. This CDR3 reads CASMELVTGELFF. In DNA, the CDR3 is TGTGCCAGCATGGAACTAGTCACCGGGGAGCTGTTTTTT.

The V gene is TRBV19, the J gene TRBJ2-1, with D unresolved. The CDR3 covers 16 residues. Trimming removed 5 bases at V and 0 bases at J, with 14 bases between. Germline loops: CDR1 LNHDA, CDR2 SQIVND (reference sequence). For the CDR3, the DNA is TGTGCCAGTAGTCGTGGCACAAGGAGCTCCTACAATGAGCAGTTCTTC. It codes for CASSRGTRSSYNEQFF.

The chain has TRBV6-6 and TRBJ1-4; TRBD1 matches at 7 bases. Germline lookup yields CDR1 MNHNY and CDR2 SVGAGI (reference sequence). The CDR3 length is 14 residues. The V segment lost 0 bases and the J segment 8 bases; nucleotides outside the gene matches: 3. The CDR3 coding sequence is TGTGCCAGCAGTTACTCAGGGGGCAGGGAAAAACTGTTTTTT. Translated: CASSYSGGREKLFF.

This clone appeared once. The chain couples TRBV6-2 or TRBV6-3 to TRBJ2-5; perhaps TRBD2 as D (6 bases). The germline CDR1 and CDR2 sequences are MNHEY and SVGEGT. The CDR3 is 16 residues long. V shed 4 bases and J shed 0 bases, with 15 bases lying between them. This chain's CDR3 is CASSFERGGNQETQYF. The CDR3 bases are TGTGCCAGCAGTTTCGAAAGGGGCGGGAACCAAGAGACCCAGTACTTC.

The chain couples TRBV30 to TRBJ2-7, with D perhaps matching TRBD2 (6 bases). With 1 base removed from V and 2 bases from J, the gap between germline ends came to 24 bases. The CDR3 length is 18 residues. CDR1 and CDR2 from the germline V gene are GTSNPN and SVGIG (reference sequence). The CDR3 sequence: CAWSAPRAGLRSPYEQYF. For the CDR3, the DNA is TGTGCCTGGAGTGCGCCCCGGGCGGGATTGAGGAGCCCCTACGAGCAGTACTTC.

This rearrangement joins TRBV28 to TRBJ1-2, with D unclear. This CDR3 contains 15 residues. V lost 3 bases, J lost 4 bases, and 15 bases lay in between. Germline V gene sequence: CDR1 MDHEN, CDR2 SYDVKM. In DNA form, the CDR3 reads TGTGCCAGCAGTTTTTCCGCAGGTCAACCCTATGGCTACACCTTC. This codes for CASSFSAGQPYGYTF.

This chain joins TRBV5-8 and TRBJ2-7; D remains unclear. V was clipped by 6 bases and J by 2 bases, with 15 bases between them. Germline CDR1 reads SGHTS; CDR2 reads YDEGEE. This CDR3 is built from 14 residues. The CDR3 here is CASNQVRVAYEQYF. Here the CDR3 DNA reads TGTGCCAGCAACCAAGTCCGGGTAGCCTACGAGCAGTACTTC.

The CDR3, as DNA: TGTGCCAGCAGCCCCCGTGGTTTAGCGAGCTCCTATAATTCACCCCTCCACTTT. Protein: CASSPRGLASSYNSPLHF. The V gene is TRBV7-8, the J gene TRBJ1-6; unclear D gene. Germline lookup yields CDR1 SGHVS and CDR2 FQNEAQ. This CDR3 spans 18 amino acids. Trimming removed 5 bases at V and 0 bases at J, with 17 bases between.

As for this clone: This specimen includes other DNA sequences encoding the same CDR3. CDR3 loop: CASSLSSTDTQYF. The CDR3 nucleotides are TGCGCCAGCAGCTTGAGCTCAACGGATACGCAGTATTTT. V is TRBV5-1 and J is TRBJ2-3, with D hard to call. Trimming stripped 1 base from V and 6 bases from J, with 9 bases between. This CDR3 region has 13 residues. Germline V gene sequence: CDR1 SGHRS, CDR2 YFSETQ.

The gene calls are TRBV7-9 and TRBJ2-1, with D uncertain. Germline CDR1 SEHNR, CDR2 FQNEAQ (reference sequence). V gave up 3 bases and J gave up 0 bases, with 12 bases separating them. This CDR3 comprises 16 residues. The CDR3 DNA is TGTGCCAGCAGCTTCCAAACCCCGAGCTCCTACAATGAGCAGTTCTTC. Translating it yields CASSFQTPSSYNEQFF.

The chain uses TRBV9 and TRBJ1-4; TRBD1 matches at 8 bases. Germline V gene data show CDR1 as SGDLS and CDR2 as YYNGEE. J gave up 7 bases and V 0 bases, and 8 bases lay outside the gene matches. CDR3 length: 16 amino acids. Here the CDR3 reads CASSVGAGQGGEKLFF. The CDR3 region has the DNA TGTGCCAGCAGCGTAGGAGCCGGACAGGGAGGTGAAAAACTGTTTTTT.

The chain combines TRBV6-2 or TRBV6-3 with TRBJ1-5; D is possibly TRBD1 (5 bases). This CDR3 region has 15 residues. Germline CDR1 reads MNHEY; CDR2 reads SVGEGT. Between the trimmed V and J ends, which lost 2 bases and 3 bases, there was a span of 11 bases. The CDR3, as DNA: TGTGCCAGCAGTTACGGTCTCAGGGACAATCAGCCCCAGCATTTT. As protein: CASSYGLRDNQPQHF.

The chain carries TRBV5-1 and TRBJ2-1; TRBD2 matches 8 bases. Trimming took 0 bases from V and 5 from J; bases not matched to a gene: 4. The CDR3 totals 15 residues. The V gene's germline CDR1 is SGHRS and CDR2 YFSETQ. DNA for the CDR3: TGCGCCAGCAGCTTGGAGAGCGGGAGCCACAATGAGCAGTTCTTC. It yields the protein CASSLESGSHNEQFF.

The chain carries TRBV27 and TRBJ2-7; TRBD1 matches at 9 bases. V lost 7 bases to trimming and J lost 6 bases; unmatched junction nucleotides: 7. This CDR3 is 13 amino acids long. Germline V gives CDR1 MNHEY, CDR2 SMNVEV (reference sequence). The CDR3 nucleotides read TGTGCCAGCACTCCACAGGGGGCGGGCGAGCAGTACTTC. It translates to CASTPQGAGEQYF.

The CDR3 DNA reads TGTGCCAGCAGTAGGGACTTGAGCTCCTACAATGAGCAGTTCTTC. Encoded protein: CASSRDLSSYNEQFF. J is TRBJ2-1 and V is TRBV2, with a possible D match to TRBD2 (6 bases). The V end was cut by 5 bases, the J end by 0 bases, with 11 bases between. This CDR3 region has 15 residues. Per germline, CDR1 SNHLY and CDR2 FYNNEI.

V usage is TRBV7-2 and J usage is TRBJ2-1; 8 positions agree with TRBD2. The CDR3 has 16 residues. CDR1 SGHTA and CDR2 FQGNSA come from the germline V gene. Trimming removed 5 bases from V and 1 base from J; junction bases left unmatched: 7. The CDR3 loop is CASSDFSGKSYNEQFF. The CDR3, as DNA: TGTGCCAGCAGCGATTTTAGCGGGAAATCCTACAATGAGCAGTTCTTC.

The rearrangement links TRBV6-2 or TRBV6-3 to TRBJ1-2; D call uncertain. V shed 6 bases and J shed 4 bases, with 12 bases lying between them. From germline, CDR1 is MNHEY and CDR2 SVGEGT. The CDR3 contains 13 residues. The CDR3 nucleotides read TGTGCCAGCAGCCCGGAGAGGTTCTATGGCTACACCTTC. It is translated as CASSPERFYGYTF.

This chain links TRBV11-2 with TRBJ2-1; TRBD2 matches at 8 bases. The V and J ends lost 2 bases and 9 bases, in that order; junction bases with no gene match: 3. Germline V gene sequence: CDR1 SGHAT, CDR2 FQNNGV. The CDR3 runs to 13 residues. The CDR3 coding sequence is TGTGCCAGCAGCTTACGGGGGGGTAGTGAGCAGTTCTTC. Protein sequence: CASSLRGGSEQFF.

The chain joins TRBV10-3 to TRBJ1-1; TRBD1 might be the D (6 bases). Germline values: CDR1 ENHRY, CDR2 SYGVKD. With 6 bases removed from V and 3 bases from J, the gap between germline ends came to 14 bases. The CDR3 extends over 14 amino acids. The CDR3 nucleotides are TGTGCCATCAGCCCACAGGGAACGGACACTGAAGCTTTCTTT. Its translation is CAISPQGTDTEAFF.

The chain couples TRBV5-1 to TRBJ1-1, with a possible D match to TRBD1 (5 bases). Germline V lookup: CDR1 SGHRS, CDR2 YFSETQ. The CDR3 runs to 15 residues. Trimming cost V 4 bases and J 5 bases, with 18 bases left between them. The CDR3 DNA sequence: TGCGCCAGCAGCCCGCCCGCGGGGGTGGGAACTGAAGCTTTCTTT. This codes for CASSPPAGVGTEAFF.

The chain carries TRBV15 and TRBJ1-1; D uncertain. CDR1 and CDR2 (germline): LNHNV, YYDKDF (reference sequence). V was clipped by 3 bases and J by 3 bases, with 17 bases between them. The CDR3 consists of 16 residues. The CDR3 is CATSSYRSGADTEAFF. The CDR3 region has the DNA TGTGCCACCAGCAGCTATCGGTCGGGAGCCGACACTGAAGCTTTCTTT.

V is TRBV19 and J is TRBJ1-4; perhaps TRBD1 as D (5 bases). There are 18 residues in the CDR3. Germline CDR1 and CDR2: LNHDA and SQIVND (reference sequence). Trimming left V 2 bases short and J 0 bases short, with 16 bases between. CDR3 DNA sequence: TGTGCCAGTAGTATATTATCGGGGGGAATTGCAACTAATGAAAAACTGTTTTTT. Protein product: CASSILSGGIATNEKLFF.

The J gene is TRBJ1-1, the V gene TRBV19, with D possibly TRBD1 on 6 matching bases. Trimming took off 4 bases at V and 0 bases at J, with 12 bases between the two ends. The CDR3 has 15 residues. Germline loops: CDR1 LNHDA, CDR2 SQIVND (reference sequence). DNA of the CDR3: TGTGCCAGTAGTAGGGGGCAGGTAATGAACACTGAAGCTTTCTTT. This translates into CASSRGQVMNTEAFF.

This chain connects TRBV19 to TRBJ1-5; D is ambiguous. Per germline, CDR1 LNHDA and CDR2 SQIVND (reference sequence). This CDR3 contains 15 residues. Trimming shortened V by 1 base and J by 0 bases, and 7 bases separated the two germline ends. For the CDR3, the DNA is TGTGCCAGTAGTATAGTGCCAGATAGCAATCAGCCCCAGCATTTT. It translates to CASSIVPDSNQPQHF.

The chain uses TRBV3-1 (or the pseudogene TRBV3-2) and TRBJ1-1; D perhaps matches TRBD1 (5 bases). The CDR3 consists of 15 residues. CDR1 and CDR2 from the germline V gene are LGHDT and YNNKEL (reference sequence). V gave up 1 base and J gave up 3 bases, with 12 bases separating them. CDR3 amino acids: CASSQGLPGDTEAFF. The CDR3 DNA follows: TGTGCCAGCAGCCAAGGTTTGCCGGGGGACACTGAAGCTTTCTTT.

The V call is TRBV10-3, the J call TRBJ2-5; D unclear. Trimming left V 4 bases short and J 5 bases short, with 14 bases between. Looked up from germline, CDR1 is ENHRY and CDR2 is SYGVKD. This CDR3 spans 14 amino acids. The DNA of the CDR3 is TGTGCCATCAGTGGCCAGACTTTGGTGGAGACCCAGTACTTC. Translating gives CAISGQTLVETQYF.

The chain combines TRBV5-6 with TRBJ1-1, with D maybe TRBD1 (6 bases). The V end was cut by 2 bases, the J end by 5 bases, with 16 bases between. The CDR3 runs to 15 residues. Germline CDR1 and CDR2: SGHDT and YYEEEE. The CDR3 nucleotides read TGTGCCAGCAGCTTCATAAAGACAGGCGGAACTGAAGCTTTCTTT. It codes for CASSFIKTGGTEAFF.

This clone has a handful of counts. The chain recombines TRBV15 with TRBJ1-1, with 8 bases identical to TRBD1. V shed 0 bases and J 7 bases; nucleotides not matched to a gene: 10. The CDR3 runs 16 residues. CDR1 is LNHNV and CDR2 is YYDKDF in the germline V gene (reference sequence). The CDR3 DNA reads as TGTGCCACCAGCAGAGAGCAGGACAGGGTGGGCCGTGAAGCTTTCTTT. It specifies CATSREQDRVGREAFF.